This T cell receptor beta chain was documented in a study of T cell repertoires in ileal Crohn's disease. TCRdb's copy holds only in-frame clones and misses some; the assay was immunoSEQ multiplex PCR. The sample lists several thousand clones; about 92% were seen once. CDR3 size: 15 residues. J lost 1 base, V lost 8 bases, and 8 bases had no gene match. Germline values: CDR1 GTSNPN, CDR2 SVGIG (reference sequence). The sequencing input was ileal tissue. This clonotype was obtained from an adult with Crohn's disease. This chain connects TRBV30 to TRBJ2-5, with 12 bases lining up with TRBD2. For the CDR3, the DNA is TGTGCCAGTCCGGGACTAGCGGGTGCCCAAGAGACCCAGTACTTC. Translating it yields CASPGLAGAQETQYF.